This TCR beta chain is drawn from a study of T cells in Graves' hyperthyroidism and ophthalmopathy. This clonotype was detected a few times. Authors of the study amplified TCR beta CDR3 regions from RNA transcripts. Researchers ran a first-round RT-PCR on the TCR CDR3 using the HTBI primer set. MiXCR, run by TCRdb on the multiplex PCR reads, gives a single entry per CDR3 protein. The sample has roughly 600,000 distinct CDR3 sequences, approximately 15% seen once. CDR1 and CDR2 from the germline V gene are LNHDA and SQIVND (reference sequence). The junction had 7 bases not matched to a gene; V was cut back by 4 bases and J by 2 bases. The CDR3 totals 18 residues.

The sample was blood. This receptor was taken from a woman in her 50s with Graves' ophthalmopathy. This chain uses TRBV19 with TRBJ2-6; 11 bases map to TRBD2. The chain's CDR3 is CASSKLAGGPPGANVLTF. The DNA for the CDR3 is TGTGCCAGTAGTAAATTAGCGGGAGGGCCGCCTGGGGCCAACGTCCTGACTTTC.